The next 16 T cell receptor beta chains were all read from a single sample in a study of blood T cell repertoires in COVID-19. Using immunoSEQ multiplex PCR, the repertoire was profiled, and TCRdb retains in-frame clones only, with some absent. There are 250,000 to 350,000 clones in the sample; just over 85% occur only once, and 10% lies in the top ten. Material: PBMCs or T cells enriched from blood (not recorded which). These receptors were obtained from a woman aged 18 to 35 who had recovered from COVID-19.

The V and J genes are TRBV5-6 and TRBJ1-6; 8 positions agree with TRBD1. CDR1 is SGHDT and CDR2 is YYEEEE in the germline V gene. V shed 0 bases and J 3 bases; nucleotides not matched to a gene: 2. The CDR3 has 16 amino acids. CDR3 nucleotide sequence: TGTGCCAGCAGCTTGGTGGGACAGGACTATAATTCACCCCTCCACTTT. Protein sequence: CASSLVGQDYNSPLHF. The entire variable domain, with the rest obtained from reference TRBV5-6 and TRBJ1-6, is as follows: DAGVTQSPTHLIKTRGQQVTLRCSPKSGHDTVSWYQQALGQGPQFIFQYYEEEERQRGNFPDRFSGHQFPNYSSELNVNALLLGDSALYLCASSLVGQDYNSPLHFGNGTRLTVT.

This clone has a handful of counts. This chain links TRBV24-1 with TRBJ2-4; D unclear. The CDR3 is made up of 13 amino acids. Germline lookup yields CDR1 KGHDR and CDR2 SFDVKD. The ends were cut back, 3 bases at V and 1 base at J, with 3 bases in the middle. This CDR3 is CATSDPAKNIQYF. The CDR3 DNA reads as TGTGCCACCAGTGATCCGGCCAAAAACATTCAGTACTTC.

The rearrangement uses TRBV25-1 and TRBJ1-2, with D perhaps matching TRBD1 (5 bases). Germline V gives CDR1 MGHDK, CDR2 SYGVNS. The CDR3 runs to 12 residues. Between the trimmed V and J ends, which lost 3 bases and 6 bases, there was a span of 8 bases. The CDR3 region has the DNA TGTGCCAGCAGTGATTTAGGGGATGGCTACACCTTC. Encoded protein: CASSDLGDGYTF.

The V call is TRBV7-2, the J call TRBJ1-1; TRBD1 might be the D (6 bases). The CDR3 covers 13 residues. Germline CDR1 reads SGHTA; CDR2 reads FQGNSA. Trimming cost V 5 bases and J 0 bases, with 7 bases left between them. CDR3 in DNA: TGTGCCAGCAGCAAGGGGGTGAACACTGAAGCTTTCTTT. This codes for CASSKGVNTEAFF.

The V call is TRBV28, the J call TRBJ2-7; TRBD2 matches 8 bases. J lost 3 bases, V lost 10 bases, and 5 bases had no gene match. This CDR3 is 12 amino acids long. Germline V CDR1 and CDR2: MDHEN, SYDVKM. Here the CDR3 reads CATGGGNYEQYF. As DNA, the CDR3 is TGTGCCACCGGGGGGGGTAACTACGAGCAGTACTTC.

A single count supports this clone. The chain carries TRBV2 and TRBJ1-3; 8 bases line up with TRBD1. The V and J ends lost 7 bases and 0 bases, in that order; junction bases with no gene match: 11. The CDR3 is 17 residues long. Germline CDR1 and CDR2: SNHLY and FYNNEI. DNA of the CDR3: TGTGCCAGCATCATGGACAGGGATCATTACTCTGGAAACACCATATATTTT. As protein: CASIMDRDHYSGNTIYF.

This chain links TRBV14 with TRBJ1-1; D is uncertain. CDR3 length equals 15 residues. CDR1 is SGHDN, CDR2 FVKESK, per germline. V dropped 1 base and J dropped 3 bases, with 12 bases sitting between them. The CDR3 loop is CASSQAMVADTEAFF. CDR3 DNA: TGTGCCAGCAGCCAAGCGATGGTCGCGGACACTGAAGCTTTCTTT.

The chain combines TRBV30 with TRBJ2-7; 7 nucleotides agree with TRBD1. V lost 1 base and J lost 6; bases outside the gene matches: 9. CDR1 is GTSNPN, CDR2 SVGIG, per germline (reference sequence). The CDR3 runs 14 residues. The CDR3 region is CAWSGAGGAIEQYF. The CDR3 nucleotides are TGTGCCTGGAGTGGGGCAGGGGGAGCGATCGAGCAGTACTTC.

The chain employs TRBV27 and TRBJ2-5; 9 nucleotides agree with TRBD2. This CDR3 comprises 14 residues. Looked up from germline, CDR1 is MNHEY and CDR2 is SMNVEV (reference sequence). Trimming cost V 4 bases and J 2 bases; bases outside gene matches: 2. The CDR3, as DNA: TGTGCCAGCAGTTCTCTAGCGGGGCAAGAGACCCAGTACTTC. It is translated as CASSSLAGQETQYF.

This clone was observed a handful of times. The V gene is TRBV27, the J gene TRBJ1-1, with TRBD1 as a possible D gene (5 bases). The V gene's germline CDR1 is MNHEY and CDR2 SMNVEV (reference sequence). The CDR3 loop spans 13 amino acids. The V end lost 4 bases, the J end lost 10 bases, and 16 bases lay between the germline ends. The CDR3 sequence is CASSYAGPRGAFF. The CDR3 DNA is TGTGCCAGCAGTTACGCGGGACCTAGGGGAGCTTTCTTT.

The rearrangement links TRBV30 to TRBJ1-1; TRBD1 matches 7 bases. Germline loops: CDR1 GTSNPN, CDR2 SVGIG (reference sequence). The CDR3 totals 15 residues. V shed 0 bases and J 3 bases; nucleotides not matched to a gene: 7. The CDR3 nucleotides read TGTGCCTGGAGTGTAGGAGGGGGCAGGTACACTGAAGCTTTCTTT. Translation: CAWSVGGGRYTEAFF. The complete variable domain, with remaining parts taken from reference TRBV30 and TRBJ1-1, reads SQTIHQWPATLVQPVGSPLSLECTVEGTSNPNLYWYRQAAGRGLQLLFYSVGIGQISSEVPQNLSASRPQDRQFILSSKKLLLSDSGFYLCAWSVGGGRYTEAFFGQGTRLTVV.

This rearrangement joins TRBV28 to TRBJ2-7; TRBD2 might be the D (6 bases). Germline assignment: CDR1 MDHEN and CDR2 SYDVKM. The V gene lost 7 bases and the J gene lost 12 bases, with 22 bases spanning the gap. CDR3 length: 13 residues. Here the CDR3 DNA reads TGTGCCAGCACCGCCGCGGGGCTTAGGTCGATGTACTTC. It specifies CASTAAGLRSMYF.

This chain connects TRBV28 to TRBJ2-7; D is possibly TRBD2 (5 bases). Trimming removed 6 bases from V and 6 bases from J, with 18 bases in between. Per germline, CDR1 MDHEN and CDR2 SYDVKM. The CDR3 spans 14 residues. CDR3 protein: CASRRVGGGGEQYF. Here the CDR3 DNA reads TGTGCCAGCAGGCGCGTTGGTGGAGGAGGCGAGCAGTACTTC.

This chain uses TRBV15 with TRBJ2-2; D is unclear. The CDR3 contains 14 residues. Germline V CDR1 and CDR2: LNHNV, YYDKDF (reference sequence). The V end lost 0 bases, the J end lost 5 bases, and 7 bases lay between the germline ends. The CDR3 DNA sequence: TGTGCCACCAGCAGAGATTTGGAGACCGGGGAGCTGTTTTTT. Protein sequence: CATSRDLETGELFF.

The chain joins TRBV28 to TRBJ1-2; TRBD1 aligns across 7 bases. Unmatched junction bases numbered 4, after V lost 6 bases and J lost 6 bases. The CDR3 has 12 residues. Germline assignment: CDR1 MDHEN and CDR2 SYDVKM. The CDR3 sequence: CASRYTGDGYTF. As DNA, the CDR3 is TGTGCCAGCAGATATACAGGGGATGGCTACACCTTC.

The chain recombines TRBV5-1 with TRBJ2-6, with D unresolved. The CDR3 is made up of 15 amino acids. V lost 8 bases and J lost 0, with 12 bases in between. CDR1 is SGHRS and CDR2 is YFSETQ in the germline V gene. CDR3: CASRPESSGANVLTF. The DNA for the CDR3 is TGCGCCAGTCGGCCGGAGAGCTCTGGGGCCAACGTCCTGACTTTC.